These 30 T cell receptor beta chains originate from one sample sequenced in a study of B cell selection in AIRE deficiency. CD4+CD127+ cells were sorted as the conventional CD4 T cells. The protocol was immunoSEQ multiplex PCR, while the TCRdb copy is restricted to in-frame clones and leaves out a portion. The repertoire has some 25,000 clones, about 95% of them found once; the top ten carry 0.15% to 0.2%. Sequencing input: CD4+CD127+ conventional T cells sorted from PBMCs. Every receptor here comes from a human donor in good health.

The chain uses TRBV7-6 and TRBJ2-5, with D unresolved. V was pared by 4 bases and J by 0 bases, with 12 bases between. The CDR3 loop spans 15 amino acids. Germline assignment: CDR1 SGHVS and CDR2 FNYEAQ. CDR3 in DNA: TGTGCCAGCAGCTATCCAGGAACGGACCAAGAGACCCAGTACTTC. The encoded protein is CASSYPGTDQETQYF.

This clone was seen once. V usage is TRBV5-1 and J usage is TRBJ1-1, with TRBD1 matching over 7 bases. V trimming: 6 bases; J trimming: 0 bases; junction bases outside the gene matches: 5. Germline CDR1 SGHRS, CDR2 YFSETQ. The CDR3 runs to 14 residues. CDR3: CASKTGKMNTEAFF. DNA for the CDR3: TGCGCCAGCAAGACAGGGAAAATGAACACTGAAGCTTTCTTT.

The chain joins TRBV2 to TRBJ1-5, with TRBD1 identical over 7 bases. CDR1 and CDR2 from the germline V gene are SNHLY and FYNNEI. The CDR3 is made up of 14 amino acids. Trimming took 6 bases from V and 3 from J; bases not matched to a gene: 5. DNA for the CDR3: TGTGCCAGCAGCGATGGACAGGCCAATCAGCCCCAGCATTTT. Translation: CASSDGQANQPQHF.

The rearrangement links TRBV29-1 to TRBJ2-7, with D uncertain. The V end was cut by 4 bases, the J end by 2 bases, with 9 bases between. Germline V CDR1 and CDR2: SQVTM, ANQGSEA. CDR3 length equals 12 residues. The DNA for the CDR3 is TGCAGCGTTGGAAGAGTTGCCTACGAGCAGTACTTC. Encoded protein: CSVGRVAYEQYF.

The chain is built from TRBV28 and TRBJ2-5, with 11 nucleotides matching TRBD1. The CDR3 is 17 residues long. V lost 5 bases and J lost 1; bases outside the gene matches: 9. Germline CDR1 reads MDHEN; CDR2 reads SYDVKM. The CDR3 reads CASSIERTGGPQETQYF. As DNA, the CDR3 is TGTGCCAGCAGTATCGAACGGACAGGGGGCCCCCAAGAGACCCAGTACTTC.

CDR3 DNA sequence: TGCGCCAGCAGTGTGCGGGGGGGCCACGGGGAGCTGTTTTTT. Its translation is CASSVRGGHGELFF. The rearrangement uses TRBV10-1 and TRBJ2-2, with 9 positions matching TRBD2. Germline V CDR1 and CDR2: WNHNN, SYGVQD (reference sequence). CDR3 length: 14 amino acids. V was clipped by 4 bases and J by 7 bases; unmatched bases: 4.

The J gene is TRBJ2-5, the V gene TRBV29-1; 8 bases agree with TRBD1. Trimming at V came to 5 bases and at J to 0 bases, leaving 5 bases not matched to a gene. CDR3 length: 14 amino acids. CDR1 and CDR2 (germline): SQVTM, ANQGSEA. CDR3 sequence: CSVPGTGNQETQYF. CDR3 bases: TGCAGCGTTCCCGGGACAGGCAACCAAGAGACCCAGTACTTC.

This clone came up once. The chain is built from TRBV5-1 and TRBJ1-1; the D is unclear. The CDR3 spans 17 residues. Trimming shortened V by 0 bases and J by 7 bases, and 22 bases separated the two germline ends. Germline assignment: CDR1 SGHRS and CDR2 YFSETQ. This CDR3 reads CASSLEAARRNESEAFF. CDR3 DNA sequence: TGCGCCAGCAGCTTGGAGGCCGCGCGACGCAATGAAAGTGAAGCTTTCTTT.

The CDR3 loop reads CASSFPAGGTNTGELFF. The DNA for the CDR3 is TGTGCCAGCAGCTTTCCAGCGGGGGGAACGAACACCGGGGAGCTGTTTTTT. The V call is TRBV7-8, the J call TRBJ2-2, with 9 positions matching TRBD2. From germline, CDR1 is SGHVS and CDR2 FQNEAQ. There are 17 residues in the CDR3. V shed 3 bases, J shed 0 bases, and the junction held 5 bases outside the gene matches.

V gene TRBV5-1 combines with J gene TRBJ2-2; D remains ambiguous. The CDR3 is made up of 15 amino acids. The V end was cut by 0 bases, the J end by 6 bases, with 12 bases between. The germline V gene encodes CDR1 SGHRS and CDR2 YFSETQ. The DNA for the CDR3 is TGCGCCAGCAGCTTGGCGCGAAGGGAATCCGGGGAGCTGTTTTTT. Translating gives CASSLARRESGELFF.

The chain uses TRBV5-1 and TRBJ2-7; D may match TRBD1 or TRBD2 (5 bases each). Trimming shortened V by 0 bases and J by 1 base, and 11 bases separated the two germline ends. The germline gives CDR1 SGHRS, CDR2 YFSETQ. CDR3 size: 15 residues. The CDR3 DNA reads TGCGCCAGCAGCTTGGACGGGACGCCATCCTACGAGCAGTACTTC. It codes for CASSLDGTPSYEQYF.

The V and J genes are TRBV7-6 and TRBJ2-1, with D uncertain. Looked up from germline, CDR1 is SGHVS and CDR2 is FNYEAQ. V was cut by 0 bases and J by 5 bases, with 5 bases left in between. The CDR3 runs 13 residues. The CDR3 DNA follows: TGTGCCAGCAGCTTAGCCCGGGACAATGAGCAGTTCTTC. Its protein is CASSLARDNEQFF.

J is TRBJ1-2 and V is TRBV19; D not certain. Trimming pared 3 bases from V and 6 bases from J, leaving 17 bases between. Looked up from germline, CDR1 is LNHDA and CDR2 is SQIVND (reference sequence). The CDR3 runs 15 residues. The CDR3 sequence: CASSMEGIGIHGYTF. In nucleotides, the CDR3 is TGTGCCAGTAGTATGGAGGGAATAGGAATCCATGGCTACACCTTC. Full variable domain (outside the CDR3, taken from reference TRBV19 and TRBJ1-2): DGGITQSPKYLFRKEGQNVTLSCEQNLNHDAMYWYRQDPGQGLRLIYYSQIVNDFQKGDIAEGYSVSREKKESFPLTVTSAQKNPTAFYLCASSMEGIGIHGYTFGSGTRLTVV.

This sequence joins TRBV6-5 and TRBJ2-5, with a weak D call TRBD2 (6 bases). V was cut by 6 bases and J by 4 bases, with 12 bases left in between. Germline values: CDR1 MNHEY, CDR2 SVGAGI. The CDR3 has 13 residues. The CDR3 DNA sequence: TGTGCCAGCAGGCTGCTAGCGAGAGAGACCCAGTACTTC. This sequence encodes CASRLLARETQYF.

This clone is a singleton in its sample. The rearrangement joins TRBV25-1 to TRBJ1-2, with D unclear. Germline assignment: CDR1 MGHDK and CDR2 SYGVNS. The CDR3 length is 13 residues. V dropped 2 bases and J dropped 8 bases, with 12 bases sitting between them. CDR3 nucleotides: TGTGCCAGCAGTGAAGGTTTAGTGGGAGGCTACACCTTC. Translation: CASSEGLVGGYTF.

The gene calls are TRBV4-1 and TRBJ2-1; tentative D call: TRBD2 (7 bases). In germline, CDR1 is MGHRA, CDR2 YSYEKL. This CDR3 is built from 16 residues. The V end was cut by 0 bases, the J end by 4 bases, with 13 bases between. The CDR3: CASSQEGGAKYNEQFF. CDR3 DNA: TGCGCCAGCAGCCAAGAAGGGGGGGCGAAGTACAATGAGCAGTTCTTC.

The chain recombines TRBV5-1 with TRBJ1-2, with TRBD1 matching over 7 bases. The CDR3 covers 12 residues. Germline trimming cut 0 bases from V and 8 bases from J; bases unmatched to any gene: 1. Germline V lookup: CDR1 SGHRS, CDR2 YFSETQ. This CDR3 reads CASSLDRGGYTF. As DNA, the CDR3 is TGCGCCAGCAGCTTGGACAGGGGCGGCTACACCTTC.

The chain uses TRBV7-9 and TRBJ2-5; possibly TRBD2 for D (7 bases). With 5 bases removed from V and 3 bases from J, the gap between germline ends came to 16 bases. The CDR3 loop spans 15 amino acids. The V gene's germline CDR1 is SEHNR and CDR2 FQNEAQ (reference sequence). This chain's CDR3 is CASSARAGAKETQYF. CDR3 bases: TGTGCCAGCAGCGCCCGGGCGGGGGCTAAAGAGACCCAGTACTTC.

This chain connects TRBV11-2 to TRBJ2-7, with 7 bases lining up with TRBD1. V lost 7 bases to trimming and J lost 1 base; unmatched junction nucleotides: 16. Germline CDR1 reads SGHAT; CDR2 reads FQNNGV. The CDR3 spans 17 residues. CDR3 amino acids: CASNPRLAGGSSYEQYF. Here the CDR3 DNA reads TGTGCCAGCAACCCTCGGCTGGCAGGGGGATCTTCCTACGAGCAGTACTTC.

The CDR3 nucleotides are TGTGCCAGCAGTTCCCCGGGACAGGTAAAGTACGAGCAGTACTTC. It translates to CASSSPGQVKYEQYF. The chain joins TRBV6-5 to TRBJ2-7; the match to TRBD1 covers 8 bases. The CDR3 has 15 residues. The germline V gene encodes CDR1 MNHEY and CDR2 SVGAGI. V was pared by 4 bases and J by 4 bases, with 9 bases of the junction left unmatched.

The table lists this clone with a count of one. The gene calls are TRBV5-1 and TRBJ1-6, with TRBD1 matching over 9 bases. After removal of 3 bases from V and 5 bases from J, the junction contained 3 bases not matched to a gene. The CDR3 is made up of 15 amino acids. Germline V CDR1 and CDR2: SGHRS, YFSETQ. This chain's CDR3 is CASSSRTGDNSPLHF. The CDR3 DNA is TGCGCCAGCAGCTCCCGGACAGGGGATAATTCACCCCTCCACTTT.

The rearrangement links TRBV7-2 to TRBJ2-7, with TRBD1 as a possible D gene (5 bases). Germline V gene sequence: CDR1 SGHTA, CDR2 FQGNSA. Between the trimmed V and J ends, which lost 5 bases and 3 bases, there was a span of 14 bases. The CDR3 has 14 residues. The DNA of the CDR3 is TGTGCCAGCAGCCATCTTCCAGGGCACTACGAGCAGTACTTC. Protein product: CASSHLPGHYEQYF.

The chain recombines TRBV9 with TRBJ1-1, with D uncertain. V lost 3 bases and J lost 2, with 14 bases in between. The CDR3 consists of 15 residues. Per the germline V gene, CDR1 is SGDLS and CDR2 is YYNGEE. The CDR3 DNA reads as TGTGCCAGCAGCGCGGGTCAGACACCTAACACTGAAGCTTTCTTT. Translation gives CASSAGQTPNTEAFF. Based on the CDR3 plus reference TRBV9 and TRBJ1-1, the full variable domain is DSGVTQTPKHLITATGQRVTLRCSPRSGDLSVYWYQQSLDQGLQFLIQYYNGEERAKGNILERFSAQQFPDLHSELNLSSLELGDSALYFCASSAGQTPNTEAFFGQGTRLTVV.

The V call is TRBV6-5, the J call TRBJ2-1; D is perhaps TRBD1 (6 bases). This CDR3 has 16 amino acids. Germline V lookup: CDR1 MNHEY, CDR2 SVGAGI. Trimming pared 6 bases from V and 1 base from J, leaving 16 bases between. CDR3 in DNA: TGTGCCAGCAGCTACACAGGGCTTGGATCCTACAATGAGCAGTTCTTC. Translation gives CASSYTGLGSYNEQFF.

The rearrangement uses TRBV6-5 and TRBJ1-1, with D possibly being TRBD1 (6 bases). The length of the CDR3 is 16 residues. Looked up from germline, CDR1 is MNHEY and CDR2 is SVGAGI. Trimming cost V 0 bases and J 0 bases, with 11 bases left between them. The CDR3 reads CASSYSWGALNTEAFF. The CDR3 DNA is TGTGCCAGCAGTTACTCATGGGGGGCTCTGAACACTGAAGCTTTCTTT.

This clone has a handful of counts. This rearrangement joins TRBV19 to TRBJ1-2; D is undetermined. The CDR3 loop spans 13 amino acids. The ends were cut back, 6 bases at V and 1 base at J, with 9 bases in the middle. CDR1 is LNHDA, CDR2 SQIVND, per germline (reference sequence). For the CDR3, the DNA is TGTGCCAGTAGGAGGGCCCTTAACTATGGCTACACCTTC. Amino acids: CASRRALNYGYTF.

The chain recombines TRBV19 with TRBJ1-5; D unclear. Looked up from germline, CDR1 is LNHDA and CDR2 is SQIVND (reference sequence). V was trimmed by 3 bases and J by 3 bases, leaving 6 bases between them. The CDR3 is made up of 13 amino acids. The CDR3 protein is CASSMPNNQPQHF. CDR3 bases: TGTGCCAGTAGTATGCCGAACAATCAGCCCCAGCATTTT.

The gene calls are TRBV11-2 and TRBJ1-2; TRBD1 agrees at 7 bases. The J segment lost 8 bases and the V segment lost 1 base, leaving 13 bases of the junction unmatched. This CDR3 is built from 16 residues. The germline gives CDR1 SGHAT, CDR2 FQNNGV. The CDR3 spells CASSLGPTGNERGYTF. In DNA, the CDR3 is TGTGCCAGCAGCTTAGGGCCGACAGGGAATGAAAGGGGCTACACCTTC.

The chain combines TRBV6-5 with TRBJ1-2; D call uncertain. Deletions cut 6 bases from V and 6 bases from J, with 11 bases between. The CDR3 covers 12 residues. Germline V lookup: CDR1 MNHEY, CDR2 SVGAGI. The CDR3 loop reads CASSRDGDGYTF. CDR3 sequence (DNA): TGTGCCAGCAGCCGGGATGGGGATGGCTACACCTTC.

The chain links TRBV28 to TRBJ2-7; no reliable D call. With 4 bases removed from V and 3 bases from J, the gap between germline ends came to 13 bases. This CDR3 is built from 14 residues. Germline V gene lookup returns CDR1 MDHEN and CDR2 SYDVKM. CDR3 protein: CASSSPARHYEQYF. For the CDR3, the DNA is TGTGCCAGCAGTTCCCCAGCGCGGCACTACGAGCAGTACTTC.